This T cell receptor (beta chain) was documented in a study of T cell clones after liver transplantation. Study as a whole: TCRbeta sequencing after a pre-transplant mixed lymphocyte reaction identified graft-donor-reactive clones, later tracked in post-transplant blood. Blood was drawn pre-transplant, before withdrawal, and after full or failed withdrawal. Until 12-24 months post-transplant, subjects got standard immunosuppression and no induction. Study-level results: Low donor cell numbers restricted donor-reactive repertoire measurement in a couple of subjects.

In germline, CDR1 is SEHNR, CDR2 FQNEAQ (reference sequence). The CDR3 runs 14 residues. V dropped 5 bases and J dropped 9 bases, with 19 bases sitting between them. Points on this clone: Its antigen is currently unknown.

Sequencing used immunoSEQ multiplex PCR; TCRdb keeps in-frame clones, though not all of them. This table holds roughly 100,000 clones, about 86% found once. The input for sequencing was CD4+ T cells from blood, taken around 44 months after liver transplant. The V and J genes are TRBV7-9 and TRBJ1-1; perhaps TRBD1 as D (5 bases). This receptor was identified in a human patient who received a liver transplant. The T cells may come from the graft donor. DNA of the CDR3: TGTGCCAGCAGCGACCTGCGGTCGGGGGGTCAAGCTTTCTTT. Protein: CASSDLRSGGQAFF.